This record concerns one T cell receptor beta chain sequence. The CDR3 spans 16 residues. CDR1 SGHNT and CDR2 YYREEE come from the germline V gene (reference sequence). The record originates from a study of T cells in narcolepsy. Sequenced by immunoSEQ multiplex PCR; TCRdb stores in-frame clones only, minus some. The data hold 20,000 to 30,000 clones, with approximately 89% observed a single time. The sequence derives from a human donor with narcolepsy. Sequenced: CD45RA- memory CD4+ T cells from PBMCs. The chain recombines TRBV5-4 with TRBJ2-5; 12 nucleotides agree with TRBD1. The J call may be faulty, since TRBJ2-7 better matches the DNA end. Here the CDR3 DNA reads TGTGCCAGCAGCTTGCCGGGACAGGGGGCCGTCTACGAGCAGTACTTC. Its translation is CASSLPGQGAVYEQYF.